This section outlines one TCR beta chain sequence together with its context. Its antigen is as yet unknown. This sample is part of a study of cytomegalovirus exposure and HLA in healthy donors. Overall study results and limits: As a later analysis showed, several of the most significant clusters appeared to be linked to common viral pathogens. Associated with cytomegalovirus, according to the listing, were about 160 TCR beta chains.

The CDR3 sequence is 16 residues long. Germline lookup yields CDR1 SGHTA and CDR2 FQGTGA. Trimming stripped 5 bases from V and 4 bases from J, with 18 bases between. The PCR was carried out with 60 Vbeta primers and 13 Jbeta primers. Authors' data handling: There were 80 million to 95 million unique TCR beta chains by a later count, and some 12 million of them were shared. Assay used: immunoSEQ multiplex PCR; TCRdb lists only in-frame clones, some missing. V, J and clone size derive from that table, while D and trimming were established from the DNA sequence. The sample yields approximately 150,000 clones, roughly 79% seen once.

The V gene is TRBV7-3, the J gene TRBJ2-1, with a tentative D call TRBD1 (6 bases). What was sequenced was PBMCs. The source is a man aged 35-49 years in good health and CMV-seropositive. The DNA of the CDR3 is TGTGCCAGCAGCCTAATCCCGACAGGCTTATACAATGAGCAGTTCTTC. Amino acid sequence: CASSLIPTGLYNEQFF.